A selection of T cell receptor beta chains follows, all from one sample in a study of T cell repertoires in cytomegalovirus infection. TCRdb reprocessed the reads with MiXCR, giving one entry per CDR3 protein. The sample includes around 430,000 distinct CDR3 sequences, about 39% seen only once; the top ten take 40% to 50%. For these receptors, no antigen is known. Sequenced material: cultured PBMCs, taken from culture after CMV antigen stimulation. These receptors all stem from a human donor in good health (CMV status not recorded). Some clones in this sample may be carry-over from other donors' samples. CDR3s include the opening cysteine and the closing phenylalanine or tryptophan. Fields, in order: V gene, J gene, clone size, D gene, CDR3 protein, CDR3 DNA. The D gene is left open where the match is weak. The size entry is marked missing in some rows and otherwise reads once, few, many or a size class.

TRBV6-1	TRBJ2-7	-	-	CASSPTAYYEQYF	TGTGCCAGCAGTCCAACAGCGTACTACGAGCAGTACTTC
TRBV12-3/TRBV12-4	TRBJ2-7	few	-	CASSRTASYEQYF	TGTGCCAGCAGCCGGACAGCATCCTACGAGCAGTACTTC
TRBV6-2/TRBV6-3	TRBJ2-3	few	-	CASSYPAGPSDTQYF	TGTGCCAGCAGTTACCCCGCTGGGCCGTCAGATACGCAGTATTTT
TRBV19	TRBJ2-6	-	-	CASSPIELSGANVLTF	TGTGCCAGTAGTCCTATAGAGCTGTCTGGGGCCAACGTCCTGACTTTC
TRBV7-2	TRBJ2-3	few	-	CASSLGLVLSTDTQYF	TGTGCCAGCAGCTTAGGTTTGGTCCTGAGCACAGATACGCAGTATTTT
TRBV7-9	TRBJ2-7	-	TRBD2	CASSSLTSGRSPLYEQYF	TGTGCCAGCAGCTCCTTGACTAGCGGGAGGTCCCCTCTCTACGAGCAGTACTTC
TRBV28	TRBJ1-4	-	-	CASSLAGVNEKLFF	TGTGCCAGCAGTTTAGCAGGGGTTAATGAAAAACTGTTTTTT
TRBV7-2	TRBJ2-2	-	-	CASSFQGGELFF	TGTGCCAGCAGCTTCCAAGGGGGGGAGCTGTTTTTT
TRBV20-1	TRBJ1-2	few	-	CSARGDIRFSYYGYTF	TGCAGTGCTAGGGGGGACATAAGATTCAGCTACTATGGCTACACCTTC
TRBV20-1	TRBJ1-1	-	-	CSARSRVRYTEAFF	TGCAGTGCTAGATCTAGAGTTCGGTACACTGAAGCTTTCTTT
TRBV20-1	TRBJ1-2	-	-	CSAYLTPRYGYTF	TGCAGTGCTTATTTGACCCCACGGTATGGCTACACCTTC
TRBV12-3/TRBV12-4	TRBJ1-6	few	TRBD1	CASSQGTGESPLHF	TGTGCCAGCAGTCAAGGGACAGGGGAATCACCCCTCCACTTT
TRBV7-2	TRBJ2-7	few	TRBD2	CASSWDSGTSREQYF	TGTGCCAGCAGCTGGGATAGCGGGACCTCCAGGGAGCAGTACTTC
TRBV4-1	TRBJ2-1	-	-	CASSRGGGAFNEQFF	TGCGCCAGCAGCCGTGGTGGGGGGGCTTTCAATGAGCAGTTCTTC
TRBV15	TRBJ1-3	-	-	CATSRDLGHKAGNTIYF	TGTGCCACCAGCAGAGATCTAGGGCATAAGGCTGGAAACACCATATATTTT
TRBV11-2	TRBJ2-1	few	TRBD2	CASSLLAGGRQFF	TGTGCCAGCAGCTTACTCGCGGGAGGGAGGCAGTTCTTC
TRBV4-3	TRBJ1-4	once	TRBD1	CASRPRTGFNEKLFF	TGCGCCAGCAGGCCGAGGACAGGATTTAATGAAAAACTGTTTTTT
TRBV7-9	TRBJ2-5	few	-	CASSRNRRAPQETQYF	TGTGCCAGCAGCCGAAACCGCAGGGCCCCTCAAGAGACCCAGTACTTC
TRBV4-1	TRBJ2-1	-	-	CASSPGLLGNEQFF	TGCGCCAGCAGCCCAGGGCTCCTTGGCAATGAGCAGTTCTTC
TRBV7-6	TRBJ2-1	few	TRBD2	CASSLLAGAGNEQFF	TGTGCCAGCAGCTTACTAGCGGGGGCTGGCAATGAGCAGTTCTTC
TRBV23-1	TRBJ2-3	-	-	CASNLLQGQTSPSTDTQYF	TGCGCCAGCAATTTACTCCAGGGGCAAACTAGTCCTAGCACAGATACGCAGTATTTT
TRBV4-2	TRBJ1-4	-	TRBD1	CASSPQGGNEKLFF	TGTGCCAGCAGCCCACAGGGGGGGAATGAAAAACTGTTTTTT
TRBV7-9	TRBJ1-3	-	TRBD1	CASSPTGGASGNTIYF	TGTGCCAGCAGCCCGACAGGGGGCGCTTCTGGAAACACCATATATTTT
TRBV6-6	TRBJ2-1	-	-	CASSYTHWRGHTSYNEQFF	TGTGCCAGCAGTTACACCCATTGGCGGGGGCATACCTCCTACAATGAGCAGTTCTTC
TRBV7-6	TRBJ2-7	-	-	CASSLSPSSYEQYF	TGTGCCAGCAGCTTAAGCCCCTCCTCCTACGAGCAGTACTTC
TRBV20-1	TRBJ1-2	-	TRBD1	CSARDRQGATVYGYTF	TGCAGTGCTAGAGACCGACAGGGGGCGACAGTGTATGGCTACACCTTC
TRBV7-2	TRBJ1-6	-	TRBD1	CASSLQSGGSKPLHF	TGTGCCAGCAGCTTACAATCAGGGGGTTCAAAGCCCCTCCACTTT
TRBV7-2	TRBJ2-1	few	TRBD2	CASSLVGGLAVYNEQFF	TGTGCCAGCAGCTTAGTAGGTGGGCTAGCGGTATACAATGAGCAGTTCTTC
TRBV6-1	TRBJ2-1	-	-	CASSEGRGWNEQFF	TGTGCCAGCAGTGAAGGTAGGGGGTGGAATGAGCAGTTCTTC
TRBV11-2	TRBJ2-1	once	TRBD2	CASSKLAGGRYYNEQFF	TGTGCCAGCAGCAAACTAGCGGGGGGGCGTTACTACAATGAGCAGTTCTTC
TRBV6-6	TRBJ1-5	-	-	CASSYSTSENQPQHF	TGTGCCAGCAGTTACTCGACCAGCGAGAATCAGCCCCAGCATTTT
TRBV4-1	TRBJ1-2	few	-	CASSQGRGQSRGYGYTF	TGCGCCAGCAGCCAAGGGAGAGGACAGTCTCGGGGGTATGGCTACACCTTC
TRBV7-2	TRBJ1-5	-	-	CASSLEGDKYQPQHF	TGTGCCAGCAGCTTAGAGGGGGACAAGTATCAGCCCCAGCATTTT
TRBV6-6	TRBJ1-6	-	TRBD1	CASSPRDRGNNSPLHF	TGTGCCAGCAGTCCCCGGGACAGGGGGAATAATTCACCCCTCCACTTT
TRBV19	TRBJ1-1	-	-	CASSDRTPNTEAFF	TGTGCCAGTAGCGACAGGACCCCAAACACTGAAGCTTTCTTT